This T cell receptor (beta chain) was identified in a study of cytomegalovirus exposure and HLA in healthy donors. The PCR ran on 60 Vbeta and 13 Jbeta primers. Libraries were prepared by immunoSEQ multiplex PCR; TCRdb keeps only in-frame clonotypes and omits some of them. The specimen's table records 90,000 to 100,000 clones. Study outcomes and limitations: Cytomegalovirus-associated status was assigned to approximately 160 TCR beta chains.

For this clone: Its matching antigen is unknown.

This clonotype was obtained from a woman aged 25 to 39 in good health and CMV-seronegative. The sequenced material came from PBMCs.

CDR3 protein: CASRETGGHGYTF. The CDR3, as DNA: TGTGCCAGCAGGGAGACAGGGGGCCATGGCTACACCTTC. V gene TRBV27 combines with J gene TRBJ1-2, with 10 positions matching TRBD1. Germline V lookup: CDR1 MNHEY, CDR2 SMNVEV (reference sequence). The CDR3 covers 13 residues. Losses at the gene ends were 6 bases for V and 6 bases for J; bases not matched to a gene: 4.